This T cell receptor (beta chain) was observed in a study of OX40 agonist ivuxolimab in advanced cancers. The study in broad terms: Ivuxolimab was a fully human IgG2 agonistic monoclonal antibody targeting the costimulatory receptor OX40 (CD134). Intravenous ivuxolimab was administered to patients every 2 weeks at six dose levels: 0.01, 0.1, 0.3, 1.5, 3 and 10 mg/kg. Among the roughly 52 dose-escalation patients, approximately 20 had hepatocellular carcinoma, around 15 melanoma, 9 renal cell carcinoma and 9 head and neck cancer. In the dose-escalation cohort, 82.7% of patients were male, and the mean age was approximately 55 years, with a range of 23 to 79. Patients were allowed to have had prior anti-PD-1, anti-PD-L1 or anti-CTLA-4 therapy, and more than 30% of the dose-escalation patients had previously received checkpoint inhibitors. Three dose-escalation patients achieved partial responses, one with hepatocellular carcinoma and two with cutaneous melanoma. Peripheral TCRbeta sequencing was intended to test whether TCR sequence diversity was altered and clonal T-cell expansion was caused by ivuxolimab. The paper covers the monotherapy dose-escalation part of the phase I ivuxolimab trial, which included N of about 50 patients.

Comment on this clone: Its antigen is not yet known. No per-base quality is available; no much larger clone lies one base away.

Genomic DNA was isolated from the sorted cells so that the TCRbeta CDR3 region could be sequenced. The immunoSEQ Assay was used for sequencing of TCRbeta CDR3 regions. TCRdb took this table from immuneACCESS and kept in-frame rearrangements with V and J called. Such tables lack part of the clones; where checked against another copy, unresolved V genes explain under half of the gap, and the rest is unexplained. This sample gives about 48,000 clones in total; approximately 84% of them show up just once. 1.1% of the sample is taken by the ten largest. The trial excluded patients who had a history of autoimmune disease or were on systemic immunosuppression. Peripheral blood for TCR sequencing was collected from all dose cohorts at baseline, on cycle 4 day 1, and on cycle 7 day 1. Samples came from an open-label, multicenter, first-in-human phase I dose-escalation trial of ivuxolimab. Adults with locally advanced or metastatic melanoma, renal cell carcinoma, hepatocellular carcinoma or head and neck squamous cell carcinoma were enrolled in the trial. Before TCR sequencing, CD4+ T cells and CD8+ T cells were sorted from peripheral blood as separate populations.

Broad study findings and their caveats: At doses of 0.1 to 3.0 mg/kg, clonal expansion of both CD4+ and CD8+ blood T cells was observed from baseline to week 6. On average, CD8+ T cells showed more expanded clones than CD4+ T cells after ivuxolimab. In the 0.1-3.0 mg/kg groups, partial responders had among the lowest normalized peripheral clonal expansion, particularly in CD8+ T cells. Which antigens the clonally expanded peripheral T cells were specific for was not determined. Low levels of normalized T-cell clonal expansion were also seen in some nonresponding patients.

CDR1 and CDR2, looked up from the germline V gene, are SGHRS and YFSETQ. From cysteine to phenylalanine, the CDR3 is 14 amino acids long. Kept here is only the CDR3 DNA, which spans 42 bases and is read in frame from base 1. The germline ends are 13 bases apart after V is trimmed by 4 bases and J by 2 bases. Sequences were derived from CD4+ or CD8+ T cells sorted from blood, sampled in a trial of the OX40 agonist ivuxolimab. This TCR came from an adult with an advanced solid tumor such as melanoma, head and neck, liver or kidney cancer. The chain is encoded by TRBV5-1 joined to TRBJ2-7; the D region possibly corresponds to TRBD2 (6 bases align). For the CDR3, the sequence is CASSLTGATYEQYF. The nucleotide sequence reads TGCGCCAGCAGCCTCACGGGAGCCACCTACGAGCAGTACTTC.